The rows below give T cell receptor beta chains drawn from one sample of a study of cytomegalovirus exposure and HLA in healthy donors. Clones were sequenced by immunoSEQ multiplex PCR, and TCRdb holds only the in-frame ones, with some missing. This sample yields around 250,000 clones, of which roughly four fifths are seen a single time; approximately 8.4% belongs to the top ten. Sequenced input: PBMCs. The receptors stem from a woman aged 55-69 years in good health and CMV-seropositive. CDR3s include the opening cysteine and the closing phenylalanine or tryptophan. The order of the fields is V gene, J gene, clone size, D gene, CDR3 protein, CDR3 DNA. D genes are given only for firm matches. Clone size, where shown, is once, few, many, or a class for clones that have expanded.

v_call: TRBV12-5
j_call: TRBJ1-2
clone_size: few
d_call: TRBD1
cdr3_aa: CASGFGTGNGYTF
cdr3_nt: TGTGCTAGTGGTTTCGGGACAGGGAATGGCTACACCTTC

v_call: TRBV6-6
j_call: TRBJ1-5
clone_size: -
d_call: TRBD1
cdr3_aa: CASSPDRGNNQPQHF
cdr3_nt: TGTGCCAGCAGTCCGGACAGGGGAAACAATCAGCCCCAGCATTTT

v_call: TRBV5-1
j_call: TRBJ2-5
clone_size: -
d_call: TRBD1
cdr3_aa: CASSLAPGGETQYF
cdr3_nt: TGCGCCAGCAGCTTGGCCCCAGGGGGAGAGACCCAGTACTTC

v_call: TRBV28
j_call: TRBJ1-1
clone_size: -
d_call: TRBD1
cdr3_aa: CASRSGQGGGAFF
cdr3_nt: TGTGCCAGCAGATCGGGACAGGGGGGAGGGGCTTTCTTT

v_call: TRBV5-6
j_call: TRBJ2-1
clone_size: -
d_call: -
cdr3_aa: CASSFAAAYNEQFF
cdr3_nt: TGTGCCAGCAGCTTTGCAGCGGCTTACAATGAGCAGTTCTTC

v_call: TRBV2
j_call: TRBJ2-4
clone_size: -
d_call: TRBD2
cdr3_aa: CASSGEGTLAKNIQYF
cdr3_nt: TGTGCCAGCAGTGGGGAGGGGACTCTGGCCAAAAACATTCAGTACTTC

v_call: TRBV7-9
j_call: TRBJ2-1
clone_size: -
d_call: TRBD2
cdr3_aa: CASSPSSGSSYNEQFF
cdr3_nt: TGTGCCAGCAGCCCTTCCAGCGGGAGCTCCTACAATGAGCAGTTCTTC

v_call: TRBV28
j_call: TRBJ1-4
clone_size: -
d_call: -
cdr3_aa: CASRPGGGTNEKLFF
cdr3_nt: TGTGCCAGCAGACCTGGGGGAGGGACTAATGAAAAACTGTTTTTT

v_call: TRBV5-4
j_call: TRBJ2-2
clone_size: -
d_call: -
cdr3_aa: CASSLGSLNTGELFF
cdr3_nt: TGTGCCAGCAGCTTGGGTAGCCTAAACACCGGGGAGCTGTTTTTT

v_call: TRBV10-3
j_call: TRBJ1-4
clone_size: -
d_call: TRBD1
cdr3_aa: CAIRGTGDEKLFF
cdr3_nt: TGTGCCATCAGGGGGACAGGGGACGAAAAACTGTTTTTT

v_call: TRBV2
j_call: TRBJ2-2
clone_size: -
d_call: TRBD2
cdr3_aa: CASSPLAGGTGELFF
cdr3_nt: TGTGCCAGCAGCCCACTAGCGGGGGGCACCGGGGAGCTGTTTTTT

v_call: TRBV4-1
j_call: TRBJ1-5
clone_size: -
d_call: -
cdr3_aa: CASSHHREIDQPQHF
cdr3_nt: TGCGCCAGCAGCCACCACAGGGAAATCGATCAGCCCCAGCATTTT

v_call: TRBV27
j_call: TRBJ2-7
clone_size: -
d_call: TRBD2
cdr3_aa: CASSLSGTSLFYEQYF
cdr3_nt: TGTGCCAGCAGTTTATCGGGGACTAGTCTATTCTACGAGCAGTACTTC

v_call: TRBV27
j_call: TRBJ2-5
clone_size: -
d_call: -
cdr3_aa: CASKPSGRETQYF
cdr3_nt: TGTGCCAGCAAACCCTCAGGTCGAGAGACCCAGTACTTC

v_call: TRBV28
j_call: TRBJ2-1
clone_size: -
d_call: -
cdr3_aa: CASSPVTRLFGNEQFF
cdr3_nt: TGTGCCAGCAGTCCCGTGACTAGGTTGTTTGGCAATGAGCAGTTCTTC

v_call: TRBV5-1
j_call: TRBJ1-1
clone_size: -
d_call: -
cdr3_aa: CASSLDAGRAFF
cdr3_nt: TGCGCCAGCAGCTTGGACGCAGGGAGGGCTTTCTTT

v_call: TRBV6-1
j_call: TRBJ1-4
clone_size: -
d_call: TRBD1
cdr3_aa: CASRRDRGREKLFF
cdr3_nt: TGTGCCAGCCGCCGGGACAGGGGGCGAGAAAAACTGTTTTTT

v_call: TRBV6-5
j_call: TRBJ2-7
clone_size: -
d_call: -
cdr3_aa: CASSYSPAAYSYEQYF
cdr3_nt: TGTGCCAGCAGTTACTCACCAGCGGCCTATTCCTACGAGCAGTACTTC

v_call: TRBV10-3
j_call: TRBJ1-5
clone_size: -
d_call: TRBD1
cdr3_aa: CAIGSTGSQPQHF
cdr3_nt: TGTGCCATCGGTTCGACAGGGTCCCAGCCCCAGCATTTT

v_call: TRBV4-1
j_call: TRBJ2-2
clone_size: -
d_call: TRBD1
cdr3_aa: CASSQSGQANTGELFF
cdr3_nt: TGCGCCAGCAGCCAATCGGGACAGGCGAACACCGGGGAGCTGTTTTTT

v_call: TRBV7-7
j_call: TRBJ2-1
clone_size: -
d_call: -
cdr3_aa: CASSLAPNNEQFF
cdr3_nt: TGTGCCAGCAGCTTAGCACCTAACAATGAGCAGTTCTTC

v_call: TRBV19
j_call: TRBJ2-1
clone_size: -
d_call: -
cdr3_aa: CASSTTTSDNEQFF
cdr3_nt: TGTGCCAGTAGCACCACCACCTCGGACAATGAGCAGTTCTTC

v_call: TRBV5-1
j_call: TRBJ2-2
clone_size: once
d_call: -
cdr3_aa: CASSLEAGQNTGELFF
cdr3_nt: TGCGCCAGCAGCTTGGAGGCAGGACAGAACACCGGGGAGCTGTTTTTT

v_call: TRBV7-3
j_call: TRBJ2-1
clone_size: -
d_call: -
cdr3_aa: CASSLTGGSYNEQFF
cdr3_nt: TGTGCCAGCAGCTTAACCGGCGGTTCCTACAATGAGCAGTTCTTC

v_call: TRBV5-1
j_call: TRBJ2-1
clone_size: -
d_call: TRBD2
cdr3_aa: CASCPIAGNNEQFF
cdr3_nt: TGCGCCAGCTGTCCCATAGCGGGGAACAATGAGCAGTTCTTC

v_call: TRBV6-1
j_call: TRBJ2-7
clone_size: -
d_call: TRBD2
cdr3_aa: CASSERLAVSNEQYF
cdr3_nt: TGTGCCAGCAGTGAACGGCTAGCGGTCTCCAACGAGCAGTACTTC

v_call: TRBV4-1
j_call: TRBJ2-7
clone_size: -
d_call: -
cdr3_aa: CASSQGRQGSSYEQYF
cdr3_nt: TGCGCCAGCAGCCAAGGAAGGCAGGGAAGCTCCTACGAGCAGTACTTC

v_call: TRBV30
j_call: TRBJ1-1
clone_size: -
d_call: TRBD1
cdr3_aa: CAWTRQGSHLLLAEAFF
cdr3_nt: TGTGCCTGGACTCGACAGGGATCCCATCTCCTTCTCGCTGAAGCTTTCTTT